This T cell receptor beta chain was captured by sequencing in a study of blood T cell repertoires in COVID-19. Across the whole study: Whether acute or convalescent, the COVID-19 samples came from the United States, Italy and Spain.

The length of the CDR3 is 16 residues. CDR1 SGHNT and CDR2 YYREEE come from the germline V gene (reference sequence). Between the trimmed V and J ends, which lost 6 bases and 1 base, there was a span of 19 bases. Sequenced by immunoSEQ multiplex PCR; TCRdb stores in-frame clones only, minus some. The sample holds 25,000 to 30,000 clones, under 85% seen once. The chain carries TRBV5-4 and TRBJ1-1; a weak D match, TRBD1 (5 bases). Material: peripheral blood. The sequence was collected from a woman aged 70 to 79 with active or convalescent COVID-19. This CDR3 reads CASTSRGGIRNTEAFF. CDR3 bases: TGTGCCAGCACCTCCCGGGGGGGTATAAGGAACACTGAAGCTTTCTTT.